Each of the 30 T cell receptor beta chains below was sequenced from the same sample in a study of blood T cell repertoires in COVID-19. TCRdb keeps only in-frame clones here, not all; method: immunoSEQ multiplex PCR. Of about 230,000 clones listed, just over 85% are singletons. What was sequenced was peripheral blood. The origin of the receptors is a man over 45 with COVID-19, enrolled during active disease.

The genes are TRBV12-3 or TRBV12-4 and TRBJ2-5, with 9 bases aligning to TRBD1. The CDR3 is 13 amino acids. Trimming took 6 bases from V and 5 from J; bases not matched to a gene: 4. CDR3: CASRRTGVETQYF. CDR3 DNA sequence: TGTGCCAGCAGGCGGACAGGGGTGGAGACCCAGTACTTC.

This clone was counted only a few times. CDR3 protein: CSAELAASSYNEQFF. The CDR3 nucleotides are TGCAGCGCAGAACTAGCGGCGAGCTCCTACAATGAGCAGTTCTTC. The V gene is TRBV29-1, the J gene TRBJ2-1; TRBD2 aligns across 8 bases. J gave up 0 bases and V 7 bases, and 8 bases lay outside the gene matches. Germline V gives CDR1 SQVTM, CDR2 ANQGSEA. The CDR3 consists of 15 residues.

The chain recombines TRBV19 with TRBJ2-2, with 9 positions matching TRBD2. Germline values: CDR1 LNHDA, CDR2 SQIVND (reference sequence). The J segment lost 3 bases and the V segment lost 6 bases, leaving 5 bases of the junction unmatched. The CDR3 length is 15 residues. Here the CDR3 DNA reads TGTGCCAGTAGCCTTACTAGCGGGTACACCGGGGAGCTGTTTTTT. Its protein is CASSLTSGYTGELFF.

In this sample, this clone turned up once. The chain recombines TRBV7-9 with TRBJ2-3; perhaps TRBD2 as D (6 bases). The CDR3 sequence is 12 residues long. V was cut by 3 bases and J by 6 bases, with 7 bases left in between. The V gene's germline CDR1 is SEHNR and CDR2 FQNEAQ (reference sequence). The CDR3 sequence is CASSFGGDTQYF. Here the CDR3 DNA reads TGTGCCAGCAGCTTCGGGGGTGATACGCAGTATTTT.

The chain is built from TRBV28 and TRBJ2-7; D uncertain. The germline V and J ends were trimmed by 4 bases and 4 bases, with 8 bases remaining between them. Looked up from germline, CDR1 is MDHEN and CDR2 is SYDVKM. The CDR3 has 12 amino acids. In nucleotides, the CDR3 is TGTGCCAGCAGTTCCCCAGGTTACGAGCAGTACTTC. Amino acids: CASSSPGYEQYF. The full variable domain, in which reference TRBV28 and TRBJ2-7 provide the parts outside the CDR3, is DVKVTQSSRYLVKRTGEKVFLECVQDMDHENMFWYRQDPGLGLRLIYFSYDVKMKEKGDIPEGYSVSREKKERFSLILESASTNQTSMYLCASSSPGYEQYFGPGTRLTVT.

J is TRBJ2-6 and V is TRBV28, with 7 bases aligning to TRBD1. The V gene's germline CDR1 is MDHEN and CDR2 SYDVKM. The CDR3 has 17 residues. Trimming took 3 bases from V and 0 from J; bases not matched to a gene: 5. The CDR3 here is CASSFGQVHSGANVLTF. The CDR3 coding sequence is TGTGCCAGCAGTTTCGGACAGGTGCACTCTGGGGCCAACGTCCTGACTTTC.

The V call is TRBV18, the J call TRBJ1-5; no definite D call. Germline V gene data show CDR1 as KGHSH and CDR2 as LQKENI. Trimming pared 3 bases from V and 3 bases from J, leaving 3 bases between. The CDR3 runs to 12 residues. This CDR3 reads CASSPINQPQHF. The CDR3, as DNA: TGTGCCAGCTCACCTATCAATCAGCCCCAGCATTTT.

The gene calls are TRBV12-3 or TRBV12-4 and TRBJ1-2; a possible D gene is TRBD1 (6 bases). V was cut by 4 bases and J by 4 bases, with 10 bases left in between. The CDR3 loop spans 13 amino acids. The CDR3 DNA sequence: TGTGCCAGCAGTTCCCTGACAGGCTATGGCTACACCTTC. The encoded protein is CASSSLTGYGYTF.

V usage is TRBV27 and J usage is TRBJ1-1; D may be TRBD1 (5 bases). This CDR3 region has 14 residues. The germline V gene has CDR1 MNHEY and CDR2 SMNVEV (reference sequence). V shed 8 bases and J shed 5 bases, with 18 bases lying between them. CDR3 protein: CASSHPDRGTEAFF. As DNA, the CDR3 is TGTGCCAGCTCGCACCCTGACAGAGGTACTGAAGCTTTCTTT.

This chain uses TRBV30 with TRBJ2-6, with D maybe TRBD1 (5 bases). Trimming left V 3 bases short and J 0 bases short, with 12 bases between. Per the germline V gene, CDR1 is GTSNPN and CDR2 is SVGIG (reference sequence). This CDR3 has 16 residues. The CDR3 nucleotides are TGTGCCTGGAGACGGGCAGGGCGCTCTGGGGCCAACGTCCTGACTTTC. Its protein is CAWRRAGRSGANVLTF.

This chain connects TRBV6-5 to TRBJ2-1; TRBD2 agrees at 10 bases. V dropped 3 bases and J dropped 5; count of bases not matched to a gene: 7. This CDR3 region has 16 residues. The V gene's germline CDR1 is MNHEY and CDR2 SVGAGI. CDR3 in amino acids: CASSYISGGLHNEQFF. In nucleotides, the CDR3 is TGTGCCAGCAGTTATATTAGCGGGGGGCTCCACAATGAGCAGTTCTTC.

The rearrangement links TRBV7-6 to TRBJ1-4; the match to TRBD1 covers 8 bases. This CDR3 region has 17 residues. Germline V lookup: CDR1 SGHVS, CDR2 FNYEAQ. The V and J ends lost 0 bases and 4 bases, in that order; junction bases with no gene match: 7. The CDR3 reads CASSLARDRRNNEKLFF. CDR3 nucleotide sequence: TGTGCCAGCAGCTTAGCGCGGGACAGGCGAAATAATGAAAAACTGTTTTTT.

The V and J genes are TRBV5-1 and TRBJ1-2; D perhaps matches TRBD1 (6 bases). Germline loops: CDR1 SGHRS, CDR2 YFSETQ. The ends were cut back, 8 bases at V and 8 bases at J, with 22 bases in the middle. This CDR3 spans 14 amino acids. In DNA form, the CDR3 reads TGCGCCAGTTCCCGGGACACGACCTCTGGAGGCTACACCTTC. Translated: CASSRDTTSGGYTF.

The rearrangement joins TRBV6-6 to TRBJ1-1; D remains unclear. Trimming took 2 bases from V and 6 from J, leaving 13 bases between them. Germline CDR1 is MNHNY and CDR2 is SVGAGI (reference sequence). The CDR3 consists of 14 residues. CDR3 DNA sequence: TGTGCCAGCAGTTACCTTCCGAGGCAAGCTGAAGCTTTCTTT. Protein sequence: CASSYLPRQAEAFF.

CDR3 amino acids: CASSLGRGNGQPQHF. CDR3 in DNA: TGTGCCAGCAGCTTGGGGCGGGGTAATGGCCAGCCCCAGCATTTT. The rearrangement joins TRBV5-6 to TRBJ1-5; D ambiguous. The CDR3 loop spans 15 amino acids. Germline V gives CDR1 SGHDT, CDR2 YYEEEE. V was pared by 0 bases and J by 7 bases, with 14 bases between. The whole variable domain, remainder taken from reference TRBV5-6 and TRBJ1-5, is DAGVTQSPTHLIKTRGQQVTLRCSPKSGHDTVSWYQQALGQGPQFIFQYYEEEERQRGNFPDRFSGHQFPNYSSELNVNALLLGDSALYLCASSLGRGNGQPQHFGDGTRLSIL.

The CDR3 loop reads CASSSGLAGSEQFF. The CDR3 DNA reads as TGTGCCAGCAGCTCCGGACTAGCGGGAAGTGAGCAGTTCTTC. The gene calls are TRBV7-3 and TRBJ2-1; 12 nucleotides line up with TRBD2. The CDR3 contains 14 residues. Trimming removed 4 bases from V and 9 bases from J; junction bases left unmatched: 4. Germline CDR1 SGHTA, CDR2 FQGTGA.

The J gene is TRBJ1-5, the V gene TRBV7-2; 9 nucleotides align to TRBD1. This CDR3 contains 16 residues. The junction had 5 bases not matched to a gene; V was cut back by 3 bases and J by 2 bases. Germline CDR1 is SGHTA and CDR2 is FQGNSA. The CDR3 DNA reads as TGTGCCAGCAGCTTGCCCGGGACAGGGCGCAATCAGCCCCAGCATTTT. Its protein product is CASSLPGTGRNQPQHF.

The chain employs TRBV6-2 or TRBV6-3 and TRBJ1-2; 7 bases line up with TRBD1. Germline CDR1 and CDR2: MNHEY and SVGEGT. V lost 5 bases, J lost 7 bases, and 10 bases stayed unmatched. The CDR3 length is 14 residues. The CDR3 DNA reads as TGTGCCAGCAGTCCCCTAACTAACAGGGGTGGCTACACCTTC. Its protein is CASSPLTNRGGYTF.

The rearrangement uses TRBV5-1 and TRBJ1-2; 7 bases are a match to TRBD1. Germline lookup yields CDR1 SGHRS and CDR2 YFSETQ. The V segment lost 0 bases and the J segment 6 bases; nucleotides outside the gene matches: 8. The CDR3 loop spans 15 amino acids. The CDR3 protein is CASSLVLGTENGYTF. CDR3 in DNA: TGCGCCAGCAGCTTGGTCTTAGGGACAGAGAATGGCTACACCTTC.

V is TRBV5-1 and J is TRBJ2-7, with 8 nucleotides matching TRBD1. V shed 3 bases and J 0 bases; nucleotides not matched to a gene: 5. The length of the CDR3 is 15 residues. CDR1 and CDR2 (germline): SGHRS, YFSETQ. CDR3 nucleotide sequence: TGCGCCAGCAGCTCCCGACAGGGGAGCTCCTACGAGCAGTACTTC. Protein sequence: CASSSRQGSSYEQYF.

The chain is built from TRBV9 and TRBJ2-7; weak D call: TRBD1 (6 bases). V was shortened by 0 bases and J by 1 base, with 11 bases between the two germline ends. Per germline, CDR1 SGDLS and CDR2 YYNGEE. The CDR3 is made up of 15 amino acids. The CDR3 bases are TGTGCCAGCAGCGTAGGACAGGACATATCCTACGAGCAGTACTTC. It encodes CASSVGQDISYEQYF.

V gene TRBV10-3 combines with J gene TRBJ2-7, with TRBD1 matching 7 bases. The ends lost 2 bases at V and 1 base at J; junction bases unmatched: 5. The CDR3 is 15 residues long. CDR1 and CDR2 from the germline V gene are ENHRY and SYGVKD. The CDR3 DNA reads TGTGCCATCAGTGAGGAAGTGGACAGGTCCTACGAGCAGTACTTC. It encodes CAISEEVDRSYEQYF.

This clone was seen only a few times. V gene TRBV7-8 combines with J gene TRBJ2-2, with 8 bases matching TRBD2. This CDR3 contains 15 residues. Trimming at V came to 5 bases and at J to 3 bases, leaving 5 bases not matched to a gene. Germline-derived CDR1 and CDR2 are SGHVS and FQNEAQ. CDR3 in DNA: TGTGCCAGCAGCCTCGCGGGGGGAGACACCGGGGAGCTGTTTTTT. Translation gives CASSLAGGDTGELFF.

The V call is TRBV19, the J call TRBJ2-3; 9 nucleotides line up with TRBD2. The CDR3 totals 17 residues. The junction had 14 bases not matched to a gene; V was cut back by 7 bases and J by 3 bases. Germline CDR1 LNHDA, CDR2 SQIVND (reference sequence). CDR3 sequence reads: CASTSPPGTSTTDTQYF. The CDR3 bases are TGTGCCAGTACTTCTCCCCCCGGGACTAGCACAACAGATACGCAGTATTTT.

The chain is built from TRBV5-4 and TRBJ1-6; 11 bases match TRBD1. Per the germline V gene, CDR1 is SGHNT and CDR2 is YYREEE (reference sequence). J gave up 7 bases and V 0 bases, and 3 bases lay outside the gene matches. There are 16 residues in the CDR3. The chain's CDR3 is CASSLGTGGRNSPLHF. CDR3 sequence (DNA): TGTGCCAGCAGCTTGGGGACAGGGGGCAGGAATTCACCCCTCCACTTT.

This chain joins TRBV9 and TRBJ1-1; 10 bases are shared with TRBD1. The V and J ends lost 0 bases and 1 base, in that order; junction bases with no gene match: 6. The length of the CDR3 is 17 residues. Looked up from germline, CDR1 is SGDLS and CDR2 is YYNGEE. The CDR3 sequence: CASSVATGGAGNTEAFF. CDR3 nucleotides: TGTGCCAGCAGCGTAGCGACAGGGGGCGCTGGGAACACTGAAGCTTTCTTT.

The chain joins TRBV24-1 to TRBJ2-2; D might be TRBD2 (5 bases). Germline V CDR1 and CDR2: KGHDR, SFDVKD. There are 15 residues in the CDR3. V was trimmed by 5 bases and J by 4 bases, leaving 13 bases between them. CDR3 loop: CATSADREGTGELFF. Here the CDR3 DNA reads TGTGCCACCAGTGCGGACCGAGAGGGCACCGGGGAGCTGTTTTTT.

The rearrangement links TRBV29-1 to TRBJ2-5; weak D call: TRBD1 (6 bases). This CDR3 spans 14 amino acids. Germline CDR1 reads SQVTM; CDR2 reads ANQGSEA. V was shortened by 8 bases and J by 5 bases, with 21 bases between the two germline ends. The CDR3 DNA follows: TGCAGCATTAGCACAGGGATTCAGGGGGAGACCCAGTACTTC. Amino acid sequence: CSISTGIQGETQYF.

The gene calls are TRBV18 and TRBJ2-7, with D maybe TRBD1 (5 bases). CDR1 and CDR2 from the germline V gene are KGHSH and LQKENI. The V end was cut by 3 bases, the J end by 6 bases, with 12 bases between. This CDR3 is 13 amino acids long. The CDR3 reads CASSPGQGAEQYF. Here the CDR3 DNA reads TGTGCCAGCTCACCTGGGCAGGGTGCCGAGCAGTACTTC.

The chain has TRBV7-9 and TRBJ2-3; the D gene is possibly TRBD1 (5 bases). This CDR3 has 13 residues. Germline assignment: CDR1 SEHNR and CDR2 FQNEAQ (reference sequence). V dropped 2 bases and J dropped 5 bases, with 8 bases sitting between them. The CDR3 region is CASSLSQGDTQYF. The CDR3 nucleotides read TGTGCCAGCAGCTTATCTCAGGGAGATACGCAGTATTTT.